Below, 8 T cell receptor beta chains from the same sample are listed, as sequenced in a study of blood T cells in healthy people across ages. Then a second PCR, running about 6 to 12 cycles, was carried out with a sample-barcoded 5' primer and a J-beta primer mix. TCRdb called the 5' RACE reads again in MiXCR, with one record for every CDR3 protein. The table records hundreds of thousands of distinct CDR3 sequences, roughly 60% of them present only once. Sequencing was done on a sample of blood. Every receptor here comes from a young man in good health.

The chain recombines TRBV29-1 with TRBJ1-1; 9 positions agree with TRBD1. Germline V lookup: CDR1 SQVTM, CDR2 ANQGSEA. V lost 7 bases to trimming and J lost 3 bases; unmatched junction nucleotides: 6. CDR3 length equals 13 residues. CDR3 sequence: CSAPDRGDTEAFF. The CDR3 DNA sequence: TGCAGCGCCCCGGACAGGGGAGACACTGAAGCTTTCTTT.

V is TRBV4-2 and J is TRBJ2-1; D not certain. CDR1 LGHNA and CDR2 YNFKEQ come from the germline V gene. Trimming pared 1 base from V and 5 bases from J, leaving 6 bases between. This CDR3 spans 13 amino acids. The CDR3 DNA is TGTGCCAGCAGCCAAGGATCACACAATGAGCAGTTCTTC. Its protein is CASSQGSHNEQFF.

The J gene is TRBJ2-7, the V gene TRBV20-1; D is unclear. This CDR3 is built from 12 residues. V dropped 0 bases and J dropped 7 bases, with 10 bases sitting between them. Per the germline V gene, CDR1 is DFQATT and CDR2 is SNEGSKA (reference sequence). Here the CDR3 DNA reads TGCAGTGCTAGAGAAGGACCGCGGGAGCAGTACTTC. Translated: CSAREGPREQYF.

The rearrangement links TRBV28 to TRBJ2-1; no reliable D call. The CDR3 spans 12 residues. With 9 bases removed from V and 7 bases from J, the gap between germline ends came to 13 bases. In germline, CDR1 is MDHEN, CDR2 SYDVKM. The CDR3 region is CASWSAVNEQFF. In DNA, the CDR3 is TGTGCCAGTTGGTCTGCAGTAAATGAGCAGTTCTTC.

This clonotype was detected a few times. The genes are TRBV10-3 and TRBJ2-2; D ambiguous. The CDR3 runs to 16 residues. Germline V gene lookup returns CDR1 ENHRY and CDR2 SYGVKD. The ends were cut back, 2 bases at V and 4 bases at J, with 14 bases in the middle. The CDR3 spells CAISEPSGPITGELFF. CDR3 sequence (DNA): TGTGCCATCAGTGAGCCGTCCGGGCCCATCACCGGGGAGCTGTTTTTT.

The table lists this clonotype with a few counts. The CDR3 reads CASSPRQNEQFF. The CDR3 DNA reads TGTGCCAGCAGCCCTCGACAGAATGAGCAGTTCTTC. The rearrangement links TRBV7-2 to TRBJ2-1, with D perhaps TRBD1 (5 bases). V was pared by 5 bases and J by 7 bases, with 9 bases between. Germline V gene lookup returns CDR1 SGHTA and CDR2 FQGNSA. CDR3 length: 12 amino acids.

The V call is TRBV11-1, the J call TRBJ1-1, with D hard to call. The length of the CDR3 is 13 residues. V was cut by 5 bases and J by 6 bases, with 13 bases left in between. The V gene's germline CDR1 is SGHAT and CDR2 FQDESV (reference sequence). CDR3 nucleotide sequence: TGTGCCAGCAGCGGTGACGGGAATGCTGAAGCTTTCTTT. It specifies CASSGDGNAEAFF.

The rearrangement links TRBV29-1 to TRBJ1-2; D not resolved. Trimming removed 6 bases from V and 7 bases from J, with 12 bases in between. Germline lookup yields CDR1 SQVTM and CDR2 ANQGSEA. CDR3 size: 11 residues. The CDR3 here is CSVELGRGYTF. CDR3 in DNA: TGCAGCGTAGAGCTGGGTCGTGGCTACACCTTC.